This T cell receptor (beta chain) is from a study of T cells expressing NK-cell markers. TCRdb re-called the 5' RACE reads; every CDR3 protein appears as one record, without DNA. In total, the table holds hundreds of thousands of distinct CDR3 sequences. The germline CDR1 and CDR2 sequences are SGHTA and FQGNSA. The CDR3 is made up of 14 amino acids. The chain couples TRBV7-2 to TRBJ2-2; TCRdb's D gene call, TRBD2, goes unchecked for lack of DNA. The TCR sequence derives from a woman between 18 and 75 years old in good health. The sequenced sample was blood T cells: a sorted CD56 or NKG2C T cell subset, CD4+ or CD8+ T cells, or bulk PBMC T cells (not recorded which). The CDR3 here is CASSPSANTGELFF.